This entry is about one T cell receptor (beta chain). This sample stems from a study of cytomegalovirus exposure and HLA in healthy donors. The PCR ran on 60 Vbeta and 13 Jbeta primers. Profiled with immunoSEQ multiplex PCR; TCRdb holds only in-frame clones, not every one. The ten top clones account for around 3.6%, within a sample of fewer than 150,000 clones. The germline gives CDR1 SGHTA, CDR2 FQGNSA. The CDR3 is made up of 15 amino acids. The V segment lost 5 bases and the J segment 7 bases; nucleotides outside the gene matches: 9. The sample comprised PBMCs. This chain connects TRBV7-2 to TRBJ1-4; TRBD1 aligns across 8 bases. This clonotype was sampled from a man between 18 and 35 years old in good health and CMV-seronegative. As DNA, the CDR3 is TGTGCCAGCAGCGACAGGGGAATCGGTGCTGAAAAACTGTTTTTT. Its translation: CASSDRGIGAEKLFF.